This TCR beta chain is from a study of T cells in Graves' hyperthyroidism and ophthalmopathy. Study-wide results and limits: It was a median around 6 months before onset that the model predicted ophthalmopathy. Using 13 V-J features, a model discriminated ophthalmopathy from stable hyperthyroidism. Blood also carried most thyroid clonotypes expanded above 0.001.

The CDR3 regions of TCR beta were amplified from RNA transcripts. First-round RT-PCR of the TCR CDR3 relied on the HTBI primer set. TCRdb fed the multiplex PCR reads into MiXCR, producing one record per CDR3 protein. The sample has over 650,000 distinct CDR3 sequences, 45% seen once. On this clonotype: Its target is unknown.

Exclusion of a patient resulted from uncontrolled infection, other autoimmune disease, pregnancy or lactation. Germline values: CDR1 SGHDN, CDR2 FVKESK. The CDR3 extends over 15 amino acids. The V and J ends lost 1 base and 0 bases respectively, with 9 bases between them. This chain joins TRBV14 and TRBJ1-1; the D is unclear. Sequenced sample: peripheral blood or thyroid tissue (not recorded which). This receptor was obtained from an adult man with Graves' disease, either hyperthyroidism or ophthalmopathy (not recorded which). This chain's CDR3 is CASSQVSLVNTEAFF. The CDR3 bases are TGTGCCAGCAGCCAAGTTTCGCTAGTGAACACTGAAGCTTTCTTT.